These 15 T cell receptor beta chains originate from one sample sequenced in a study of shared clonotypes between healthy human individuals. TCRdb's copy holds only in-frame clones and misses some; the assay was immunoSEQ multiplex PCR. This table has over 950,000 clones, 60% to 80% appearing once. The sample comprised memory CD4+ T cells from PBMCs. Sample subset: CD45RA-negative fraction. The receptors here all came from a man aged 18 to 29 in good health. Some clones in this sample may be carry-over from other donors' samples.

This clone was picked up one time. This chain joins TRBV11-2 and TRBJ1-5; the D is unclear. CDR3 length equals 13 residues. Trimming stripped 5 bases from V and 1 base from J, with 6 bases between. Per germline, CDR1 SGHAT and CDR2 FQNNGV. This chain's CDR3 is CASSKISNQPQHF. The CDR3 DNA is TGTGCCAGCAGCAAGATAAGCAATCAGCCCCAGCATTTT.

V usage is TRBV6-6 and J usage is TRBJ2-7; D is possibly TRBD1 or TRBD2 (6 bases each). CDR1 is MNHNY and CDR2 is SVGAGI in the germline V gene (reference sequence). The length of the CDR3 is 14 residues. The germline V and J ends were trimmed by 5 bases and 3 bases, with 14 bases remaining between them. CDR3 protein: CASSTLQGLYEQYF. CDR3 bases: TGTGCCAGCAGTACGCTACAGGGACTCTACGAGCAGTACTTC.

The chain has TRBV4-2 and TRBJ2-7; 10 positions match TRBD1. The CDR3 length is 14 residues. Trimming took 3 bases from V and 4 from J; bases not matched to a gene: 3. Germline CDR1 reads LGHNA; CDR2 reads YNFKEQ. The CDR3 reads CASSHRDRGYEQYF. The CDR3, as DNA: TGTGCCAGCAGCCACCGGGACAGGGGATACGAGCAGTACTTC.

Worth noting for this clone: A read error may be the cause here, since a much bigger clone is one base away. Other DNA sequences from this sample encode an identical CDR3 as well. V gene TRBV9 combines with J gene TRBJ2-1; 11 bases are a match to TRBD2. Germline CDR1 reads SGDLS; CDR2 reads YYNGEE. The junction had 4 bases not matched to a gene; V was cut back by 0 bases and J by 5 bases. The CDR3 is made up of 16 amino acids. The CDR3 sequence: CASSVGLAGGHNEQFF. The CDR3 DNA reads TGTGCCAGCAGCGTAGGGCTAGCGGGAGGACACAATGAGCAGTTCTTC.

V is TRBV2 and J is TRBJ2-7; TRBD2 matches 10 bases. This CDR3 region has 14 residues. Germline V gene lookup returns CDR1 SNHLY and CDR2 FYNNEI. V shed 8 bases and J 3 bases; nucleotides not matched to a gene: 7. The CDR3 DNA reads as TGTGCCAGCGCGTCTAGCGGGAGATACTACGAGCAGTACTTC. The encoded protein is CASASSGRYYEQYF.

This chain links TRBV11-2 with TRBJ2-3; 8 bases match TRBD2. Germline loops: CDR1 SGHAT, CDR2 FQNNGV. J gave up 5 bases and V 5 bases, and 0 bases lay outside the gene matches. The CDR3 has 12 amino acids. The CDR3 here is CASSRGGDTQYF. CDR3 DNA sequence: TGTGCCAGCAGCCGGGGGGGAGATACGCAGTATTTT.

The DNA of the CDR3 is TGCAGCGCTTCCCCAGGAAGCGGGAGGCGAGGGGAGCAGTACTTC. Translated: CSASPGSGRRGEQYF. The chain couples TRBV29-1 to TRBJ2-7, with 9 positions matching TRBD2. The germline CDR1 and CDR2 sequences are SQVTM and ANQGSEA. With V trimmed by 7 bases and J by 7 bases, 17 bases remained unmatched. There are 15 residues in the CDR3.

This rearrangement joins TRBV4-2 to TRBJ2-4, with no clear D. The CDR3 runs 15 residues. Germline values: CDR1 LGHNA, CDR2 YNFKEQ. The ends were cut back, 0 bases at V and 0 bases at J, with 6 bases in the middle. CDR3 bases: TGTGCCAGCAGCCAAGACGGCGCAGCCAAAAACATTCAGTACTTC. Translation gives CASSQDGAAKNIQYF.

The genes are TRBV11-2 and TRBJ2-7, with TRBD1 as a possible D gene (6 bases). The CDR3 has 13 residues. Germline V lookup: CDR1 SGHAT, CDR2 FQNNGV. V was cut by 5 bases and J by 6 bases, with 14 bases left in between. CDR3 loop: CASSGHRELEQYF. CDR3 DNA sequence: TGTGCCAGCAGCGGCCACAGGGAGCTCGAGCAGTACTTC.

The rearrangement links TRBV5-4 to TRBJ2-6, with D tentatively TRBD2 (6 bases). V lost 7 bases to trimming and J lost 0 bases, with 14 bases between them. The CDR3 is 16 residues long. The germline V gene encodes CDR1 SGHNT and CDR2 YYREEE (reference sequence). The CDR3 here is CASRAGRHSGANVLTF. Here the CDR3 DNA reads TGTGCCAGCCGAGCCGGGAGACACTCTGGGGCCAACGTCCTGACTTTC.

V gene TRBV4-3 combines with J gene TRBJ1-1; TRBD1 might be the D (6 bases). CDR1 and CDR2 from the germline V gene are LGHNA and YSLEER. The length of the CDR3 is 14 residues. Deletions cut 4 bases from V and 2 bases from J, with 11 bases between. The CDR3 loop reads CASSRSTGNTEAFF. Here the CDR3 DNA reads TGCGCCAGCAGCCGTTCGACAGGAAACACTGAAGCTTTCTTT.

The V and J genes are TRBV9 and TRBJ2-2; TRBD2 aligns across 8 bases. Germline CDR1 is SGDLS and CDR2 is YYNGEE. J was trimmed by 4 bases and V by 0 bases; bases with no gene match: 5. The CDR3 has 16 residues. CDR3 nucleotide sequence: TGTGCCAGCAGCGTAGGTCTAGCGGGCACCACCGGGGAGCTGTTTTTT. Its protein product is CASSVGLAGTTGELFF.

The chain couples TRBV6-4 to TRBJ2-3, with D perhaps matching TRBD2 (5 bases). The CDR3 extends over 15 amino acids. The V and J ends lost 7 bases and 0 bases respectively, with 14 bases between them. CDR1 and CDR2 (germline): MRHNA, SNTAGT. The CDR3 is CASKRESQSTDTQYF. In DNA form, the CDR3 reads TGTGCCAGCAAAAGGGAGAGCCAAAGCACAGATACGCAGTATTTT.

This clone showed up just a few times. The genes are TRBV11-3 and TRBJ2-7, with 8 bases lining up with TRBD1. Germline-derived CDR1 and CDR2 are SGHNT and YENEEA. V was clipped by 3 bases and J by 7 bases; unmatched bases: 11. The CDR3 is made up of 15 amino acids. In DNA form, the CDR3 reads TGTGCCAGCAGCTTTGGCGGACAGGGAATGGGAGAGCAGTACTTC. Translating gives CASSFGGQGMGEQYF.

This sequence joins TRBV10-3 and TRBJ2-5, with 8 bases fitting TRBD1. The CDR3 has 13 residues. Trimming removed 6 bases from V and 3 bases from J; junction bases left unmatched: 3. Looked up from germline, CDR1 is ENHRY and CDR2 is SYGVKD. The CDR3 region has the DNA TGTGCCATCAGGGGGACAGGAGAAGAGACCCAGTACTTC. Translating it yields CAIRGTGEETQYF.